These 3 T cell receptor beta chains were all obtained from the same sample, sequenced in a study of blood T cells in healthy people across ages. A J-beta primer mix and a sample-barcoded 5' primer were used in a second PCR of about 7 to 12 cycles. TCRdb passed the 5' RACE reads through MiXCR, listing each CDR3 protein once. Of 850,000 to 1,100,000 distinct CDR3 sequences listed, around two fifths are singletons. Sequenced: blood. The receptors stem from a man aged 18 to 29 in good health.

This clonotype was counted between two and nine times. The chain recombines TRBV6-2 or TRBV6-3 with TRBJ1-4, with D uncertain. Germline CDR1 MNHEY, CDR2 SVGEGT. The CDR3 consists of 14 residues. V was pared by 6 bases and J by 3 bases, with 11 bases between. The CDR3 protein is CASSLDGPNEKLFF. The CDR3 DNA is TGTGCCAGCAGCCTGGACGGGCCTAATGAAAAACTGTTTTTT.

The chain recombines TRBV20-1 with TRBJ1-1; D unclear. The germline V and J ends were trimmed by 5 bases and 6 bases, with 16 bases remaining between them. Germline loops: CDR1 DFQATT, CDR2 SNEGSKA (reference sequence). The CDR3 is 13 residues long. The CDR3 DNA reads TGCAGTGCTTACACCGGAGAGTGGGCTGAAGCTTTCTTT. Its translation: CSAYTGEWAEAFF.

The chain uses TRBV7-3 and TRBJ1-1; perhaps TRBD1 as D (5 bases). Germline CDR1 and CDR2: SGHTA and FQGTGA. The CDR3 spans 14 residues. V dropped 2 bases and J dropped 11 bases, with 18 bases sitting between them. This CDR3 is CASSLGRDLEVAFF. The CDR3 DNA is TGTGCCAGCAGCTTAGGTCGGGACCTAGAGGTGGCTTTCTTT.